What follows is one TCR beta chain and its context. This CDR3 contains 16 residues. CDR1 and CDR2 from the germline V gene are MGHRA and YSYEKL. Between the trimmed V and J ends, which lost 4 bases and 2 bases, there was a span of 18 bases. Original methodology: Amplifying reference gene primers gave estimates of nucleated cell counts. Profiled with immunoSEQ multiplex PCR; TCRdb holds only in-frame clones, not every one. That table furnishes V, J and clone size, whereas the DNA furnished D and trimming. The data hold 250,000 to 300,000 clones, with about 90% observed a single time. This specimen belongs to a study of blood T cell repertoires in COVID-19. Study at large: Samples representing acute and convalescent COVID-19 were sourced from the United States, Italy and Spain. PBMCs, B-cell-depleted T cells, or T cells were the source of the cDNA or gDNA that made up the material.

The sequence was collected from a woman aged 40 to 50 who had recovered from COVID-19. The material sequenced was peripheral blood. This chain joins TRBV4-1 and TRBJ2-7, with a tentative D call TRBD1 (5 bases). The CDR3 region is CASSLTPRQSTYEQYF. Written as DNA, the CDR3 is TGCGCCAGCAGCCTAACCCCCCGACAGTCGACCTACGAGCAGTACTTC.